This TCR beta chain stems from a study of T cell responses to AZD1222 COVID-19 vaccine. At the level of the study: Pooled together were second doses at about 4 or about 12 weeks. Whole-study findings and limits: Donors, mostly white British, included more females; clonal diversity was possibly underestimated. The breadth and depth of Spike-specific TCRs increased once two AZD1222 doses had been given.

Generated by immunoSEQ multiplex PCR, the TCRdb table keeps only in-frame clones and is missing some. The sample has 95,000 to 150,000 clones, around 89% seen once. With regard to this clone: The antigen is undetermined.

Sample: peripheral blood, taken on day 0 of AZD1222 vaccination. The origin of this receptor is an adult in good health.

The CDR3 is CASSPGRTGHYEQYF. The CDR3 bases are TGTGCCAGCAGCCCGGGAAGGACAGGACACTACGAGCAGTACTTC. The chain links TRBV27 to TRBJ2-7, with 7 bases identical to TRBD1. Germline CDR1 reads MNHEY; CDR2 reads SMNVEV (reference sequence). The V gene end was trimmed by 6 bases and the J gene end by 3 bases; junction bases not matched to a gene: 11. The CDR3 runs to 15 residues.